These T cell receptor beta chains were read from a single sample in a study of T-cell memory formation after mild COVID-19. A single record per CDR3 protein comes from TCRdb applying MiXCR to the 5' RACE reads. The table has roughly 190,000 distinct CDR3 sequences, more than 9% seen once; the top ten hold approximately 2.8%. The sample was PBMCs or a T cell subset sorted from them (not recorded which). These receptors all stem from a man between 18 and 35 years old who had mild COVID-19 (a few samples of this study predate the infection). Cell type and time point are not known. Both conserved end residues are part of each CDR3. The order of the fields is D gene, J gene, clone size, V gene, CDR3 protein, CDR3 DNA. The D gene is left open where the match is weak. For some rows the clone size is stated as once, few or many, or as a class when expanded; others skip it.

d_gene: TRBD1; j_gene: TRBJ1-2; abundance: NA; v_gene: TRBV12-3/TRBV12-4; CDR3aa: CASSRDRGLEGYTF; CDR3nt: TGTGCCAGCAGTAGGGACAGGGGGCTAGAGGGCTACACCTTC
d_gene: NA; j_gene: TRBJ1-5; abundance: NA; v_gene: TRBV7-2; CDR3aa: CASSRGVSNQPQHF; CDR3nt: TGTGCCAGCAGCCGAGGGGTTAGCAATCAGCCCCAGCATTTT
d_gene: TRBD2; j_gene: TRBJ2-3; abundance: NA; v_gene: TRBV7-3; CDR3aa: CASRLASTDTLYF; CDR3nt: TGTGCCAGCCGACTAGCGAGCACAGATACGCTGTATTTT
d_gene: NA; j_gene: TRBJ1-5; abundance: many; v_gene: TRBV12-3/TRBV12-4; CDR3aa: CASSLDPQPQHF; CDR3nt: TGTGCCAGCAGTTTAGACCCTCAGCCCCAGCATTTT
d_gene: NA; j_gene: TRBJ2-1; abundance: NA; v_gene: TRBV6-2/TRBV6-3; CDR3aa: CASRAGAYNEQFF; CDR3nt: TGTGCCAGCAGGGCAGGGGCCTACAATGAGCAGTTCTTC
d_gene: NA; j_gene: TRBJ1-6; abundance: many; v_gene: TRBV10-3; CDR3aa: CAISKGPAIGSPLHF; CDR3nt: TGTGCCATCTCCAAGGGCCCGGCCATCGGTTCACCCCTCCACTTT
d_gene: TRBD2; j_gene: TRBJ2-1; abundance: many; v_gene: TRBV4-3; CDR3aa: CASSPRVLAGGDEQFF; CDR3nt: TGCGCCAGCAGCCCCCGTGTCCTAGCGGGTGGGGATGAGCAGTTCTTC
d_gene: NA; j_gene: TRBJ1-3; abundance: NA; v_gene: TRBV5-1; CDR3aa: CASSLEGSRGNTIYF; CDR3nt: TGCGCCAGCAGCTTGGAAGGGTCGCGAGGAAACACCATATATTTT
d_gene: TRBD1; j_gene: TRBJ2-1; abundance: many; v_gene: TRBV7-2; CDR3aa: CASSSDTGGAGEQFF; CDR3nt: TGTGCCAGCAGCTCGGACACAGGGGGCGCTGGGGAGCAGTTCTTC
d_gene: NA; j_gene: TRBJ1-5; abundance: few; v_gene: TRBV6-6; CDR3aa: CASSQGDGTKQPQHF; CDR3nt: TGTGCCAGCTCCCAAGGGGACGGGACAAAGCAGCCCCAGCATTTT